The sequence of this TCR beta chain was determined in a study of cytomegalovirus exposure and HLA in healthy donors. Study details: Findings of an earlier analysis included some 110 million unique TCR beta sequences from roughly 180 million T cells.

About this clone itself: What it recognizes is unknown.

Sampled while nominally healthy, donors likely had unrecorded immune exposures. Overall study findings and caveats: Likely technical artifact: a cluster of highly shared sequence variants.

The PCR contained 60 Vbeta and 13 Jbeta primers. Using immunoSEQ multiplex PCR, the repertoire was profiled, and TCRdb retains in-frame clones only, with some absent. The table has 110,000 to 150,000 clones, roughly 81% seen once. The sample consisted of PBMCs. This TCR was sampled from a female donor in good health and CMV-seronegative.

CDR3 coding DNA: TGTGCCAGCAGCGCCCAACAGCTAACTAACTATGGCTACACCTTC. Its translation is CASSAQQLTNYGYTF. V usage is TRBV7-8 and J usage is TRBJ1-2, with D unclear. Germline assignment: CDR1 SGHVS and CDR2 FQNEAQ. Trimming shortened V by 5 bases and J by 0 bases, and 13 bases separated the two germline ends. The CDR3 is 15 residues long.